These 19 T cell receptor beta chains were sequenced from one sample in a study of patients and donors after allogeneic stem cell transplantation. MiXCR, run by TCRdb on the RT-PCR reads, gives a single entry per CDR3 protein. The table has roughly 230,000 distinct CDR3 sequences, less than 15% seen once. The sequencing sample was made of blood, either unsorted or a sorted T cell fraction (not recorded which). These receptors were collected from a human donor who was either an allogeneic HSCT recipient or a stem cell or donor lymphocyte infusion donor (not recorded which). It is not recorded whose cells these are; they may come from a transplant donor.

The chain links TRBV5-1 to TRBJ2-7; D possibly corresponds to TRBD1 (5 bases). V was cut by 1 base and J by 6 bases, with 11 bases left in between. The CDR3 is 13 residues long. Germline V CDR1 and CDR2: SGHRS, YFSETQ. The CDR3 reads CASSLTGPSEQYF. CDR3 bases: TGCGCCAGCAGCTTGACAGGCCCTTCCGAGCAGTACTTC.

Ten or more counts support this clonotype. The genes are TRBV4-3 and TRBJ2-5; D perhaps matches TRBD1 (6 bases). Germline assignment: CDR1 LGHNA and CDR2 YSLEER. V was shortened by 3 bases and J by 3 bases, with 14 bases between the two germline ends. CDR3 length: 15 residues. CDR3 sequence reads: CASSHSAGAEETQYF. The CDR3 coding sequence is TGCGCCAGCAGCCATTCGGCAGGGGCCGAAGAGACCCAGTACTTC.

The chain links TRBV19 to TRBJ2-5; tentative D call: TRBD2 (6 bases). CDR1 and CDR2 (germline): LNHDA, SQIVND (reference sequence). The CDR3 is 15 amino acids. V was pared by 3 bases and J by 0 bases, with 11 bases between. CDR3 in DNA: TGTGCCAGTAGTATCGGTGGGGGGTACCAAGAGACCCAGTACTTC. This encodes CASSIGGGYQETQYF.

The V call is TRBV18, the J call TRBJ1-1; D not certain. With 2 bases removed from V and 0 bases from J, the gap between germline ends came to 13 bases. The CDR3 sequence is 16 residues long. Germline V gene data show CDR1 as KGHSH and CDR2 as LQKENI. The CDR3 DNA sequence: TGTGCCAGCTCACCAGGCGGCGGGCCCATGAACACTGAAGCTTTCTTT. Translation gives CASSPGGGPMNTEAFF.

This clonotype has ten or more counts. This chain joins TRBV7-2 and TRBJ1-6; tentatively, D is TRBD1 (5 bases). Germline CDR1 SGHTA, CDR2 FQGNSA. The ends were cut back, 4 bases at V and 9 bases at J, with 16 bases in the middle. There are 15 residues in the CDR3. The DNA of the CDR3 is TGTGCCAGCAGCTGGGACGGTCTAGGAAGTTCACCCCTCCACTTT. Its translation: CASSWDGLGSSPLHF.

There are a few counts of this clonotype. The rearrangement joins TRBV25-1 to TRBJ2-7; 10 bases fit TRBD2. J gave up 6 bases and V 0 bases, and 5 bases lay outside the gene matches. The germline V gene encodes CDR1 MGHDK and CDR2 SYGVNS. This CDR3 spans 15 amino acids. Here the CDR3 reads CASSEYKGLASEQYF. The CDR3 DNA reads as TGTGCCAGCAGTGAATATAAGGGACTAGCGTCCGAGCAGTACTTC.

This clonotype has a count of ten or more. The chain has TRBV5-1 and TRBJ2-5; D is uncertain. Per germline, CDR1 SGHRS and CDR2 YFSETQ. V shed 6 bases and J shed 2 bases, with 14 bases lying between them. The CDR3 totals 14 residues. CDR3 region: CASNRLGSQETQYF. CDR3 bases: TGCGCCAGCAACCGGCTCGGGTCTCAAGAGACCCAGTACTTC.

This clonotype was recorded at least ten times. The rearrangement joins TRBV12-3 or TRBV12-4 to TRBJ1-5; TRBD1 might be the D (5 bases). The CDR3 consists of 15 residues. Trimming removed 5 bases from V and 1 base from J, with 12 bases in between. The CDR3 reads CASSKSGESNQPQHF. The CDR3 DNA is TGTGCCAGCAGTAAATCGGGGGAGAGCAATCAGCCCCAGCATTTT.

This clonotype has a single count. The rearrangement uses TRBV11-1 and TRBJ2-1; 13 bases are a match to TRBD2. The CDR3 length is 19 residues. V gave up 5 bases and J gave up 1 base; unmatched junction bases: 11. Per the germline V gene, CDR1 is SGHAT and CDR2 is FQDESV (reference sequence). DNA of the CDR3: TGTGCCAGCAGCCCCCGTAGGGGACTAGCGGGGAAGTCCTACAATGAGCAGTTCTTC. Amino acids: CASSPRRGLAGKSYNEQFF.

The rearrangement uses TRBV29-1 and TRBJ2-5; 9 nucleotides match TRBD1. The CDR3 runs to 12 residues. V lost 7 bases to trimming and J lost 5 bases; unmatched junction nucleotides: 5. CDR1 SQVTM and CDR2 ANQGSEA come from the germline V gene. The CDR3 loop reads CSGGQGKETQYF. CDR3 DNA: TGCAGCGGCGGACAGGGGAAGGAGACCCAGTACTTC.

This clonotype was detected only a few times. The chain carries TRBV2 and TRBJ1-5, with TRBD1 as a possible D gene (6 bases). V lost 3 bases and J 7 bases, leaving 13 bases between the germline ends. The CDR3 spans 14 residues. The germline gives CDR1 SNHLY, CDR2 FYNNEI. CDR3 region: CASSDRQVNQPQHF. The CDR3 DNA sequence: TGTGCCAGCAGTGATCGACAGGTGAACCAGCCCCAGCATTTT.

This clonotype was observed a handful of times. The chain couples TRBV20-1 to TRBJ1-1; D is unclear. Germline V gene lookup returns CDR1 DFQATT and CDR2 SNEGSKA (reference sequence). V was shortened by 6 bases and J by 2 bases, with 10 bases between the two germline ends. The CDR3 extends over 12 amino acids. CDR3 loop: CSARLTNTEAFF. CDR3 nucleotides: TGCAGTGCCAGGCTGACTAACACTGAAGCTTTCTTT.

This clonotype was counted a few times. The CDR3 region is CASSLDTQETQYF. The CDR3 nucleotides are TGCGCCAGCAGCTTGGACACCCAAGAGACCCAGTACTTC. The rearrangement joins TRBV5-1 to TRBJ2-5; D call uncertain. CDR3 size: 13 residues. Trimming cost V 0 bases and J 1 base, with 4 bases left between them. Germline V lookup: CDR1 SGHRS, CDR2 YFSETQ.

This clonotype was detected ten times or more. The chain employs TRBV6-5 and TRBJ1-6; D perhaps matches TRBD1 (5 bases). CDR3 size: 17 residues. Germline V CDR1 and CDR2: MNHEY, SVGAGI. Trimming left V 2 bases short and J 6 bases short, with 17 bases between. The CDR3 reads CASSYRLWQGGNSPLHF. CDR3 nucleotides: TGTGCCAGCAGTTACCGGTTGTGGCAGGGCGGTAATTCACCCCTCCACTTT.

This clonotype was counted between two and nine times. V usage is TRBV7-2 and J usage is TRBJ1-2; D is ambiguous. Germline V gene sequence: CDR1 SGHTA, CDR2 FQGNSA. The CDR3 consists of 13 residues. V lost 2 bases and J 4 bases, leaving 8 bases between the germline ends. The CDR3 nucleotides read TGTGCCAGCAGCTTACCCAGCTCCTATGGCTACACCTTC. It translates to CASSLPSSYGYTF.

This clonotype was detected only a few times. The CDR3, as DNA: TGTGCCAGCACCGCGGACAGCACAGATACGCAGTATTTT. Amino acids: CASTADSTDTQYF. This chain uses TRBV28 with TRBJ2-3; unclear D gene. CDR1 and CDR2 (germline): MDHEN, SYDVKM. CDR3 length: 13 amino acids. Trimming removed 7 bases at V and 0 bases at J, with 8 bases between.

This clonotype was seen ten or more times. The V call is TRBV5-1, the J call TRBJ1-4, with 10 bases identical to TRBD1. This CDR3 has 16 residues. The ends lost 0 bases at V and 2 bases at J; junction bases unmatched: 1. Germline CDR1 reads SGHRS; CDR2 reads YFSETQ. CDR3 protein: CASSLETGGTNEKLFF. CDR3 in DNA: TGCGCCAGCAGCTTGGAGACAGGGGGCACTAATGAAAAACTGTTTTTT.

The chain recombines TRBV4-1 with TRBJ1-2, with TRBD1 matching 7 bases. V dropped 1 base and J dropped 8; count of bases not matched to a gene: 7. Per the germline V gene, CDR1 is MGHRA and CDR2 is YSYEKL. This CDR3 is built from 14 residues. CDR3 amino acids: CASSQGQGQEGYTF. CDR3 coding DNA: TGCGCCAGCAGCCAAGGACAGGGCCAAGAAGGCTACACCTTC.

The chain combines TRBV20-1 with TRBJ1-2; D perhaps matches TRBD1 (5 bases). This CDR3 has 15 residues. Germline V gene sequence: CDR1 DFQATT, CDR2 SNEGSKA (reference sequence). V was clipped by 5 bases and J by 2 bases, with 18 bases between them. CDR3 sequence: CSAATLSRVNYGYTF. CDR3 DNA: TGCAGTGCTGCGACCCTGAGCAGGGTGAACTATGGCTACACCTTC.